The T cell receptor (beta chain) described here comes from a study of identical twins. Notes on the study in general: Out-of-frame alpha sequences common to twins were enriched for low generation probability.

Details on this clonotype: The target antigen is unknown.

Template switching added a universal primer binding site, and final cDNA carried unique molecular identifiers. MiXCR, run by TCRdb on the 5' RACE reads, gives a single entry per CDR3 protein. The table lists more than 200,000 distinct CDR3 sequences, more than 13% of them singletons. V was trimmed by 8 bases and J by 1 base, leaving 11 bases between them. The length of the CDR3 is 13 residues. This receptor was obtained from a woman younger than 35 in good health. Sequencing used memory (CD45RO+) T cells sorted from blood. V usage is TRBV12-3 or TRBV12-4 and J usage is TRBJ1-2, with D hard to call. For the CDR3, the DNA is TGTGCCAGCTCGGACGCCTTTAACTATGGCTACACCTTC. Amino acids: CASSDAFNYGYTF.